There are many counts of the clone carrying this TCR beta chain. A Clinical Activity Score of at least 3, a NOSPECS grade of at least 4 and a duration under 3 months were recorded in the ophthalmopathy patients. For the diagnoses, clinical symptoms, serum thyroxine and TRAb, thyroid ultrasound and orbital computed tomography were used. This CDR3 spans 16 amino acids. After removal of 5 bases from V and 5 bases from J, the junction contained 10 bases not matched to a gene. Germline CDR1 SEHNR, CDR2 FQNEAQ (reference sequence). These data belong to a study of T cells in Graves' hyperthyroidism and ophthalmopathy. RNA transcripts gave rise to amplified TCR beta CDR3 regions. RT-PCR in the first round (using the HTBI primer set) targeted the TCR CDR3. TCRdb processed the multiplex PCR reads anew with MiXCR; each CDR3 protein has one entry. Of a few hundred thousand distinct CDR3 sequences listed, under 20% are singletons.

This clonotype originated in a man between 18 and 29 years old with Graves' ophthalmopathy. J is TRBJ2-1 and V is TRBV7-9; 9 nucleotides match TRBD2. The source material was blood. As DNA, the CDR3 is TGTGCCAGCAGCCACGGGCGGACTAGCGCCGACAATGAGCAGTTCTTC. The encoded protein is CASSHGRTSADNEQFF.